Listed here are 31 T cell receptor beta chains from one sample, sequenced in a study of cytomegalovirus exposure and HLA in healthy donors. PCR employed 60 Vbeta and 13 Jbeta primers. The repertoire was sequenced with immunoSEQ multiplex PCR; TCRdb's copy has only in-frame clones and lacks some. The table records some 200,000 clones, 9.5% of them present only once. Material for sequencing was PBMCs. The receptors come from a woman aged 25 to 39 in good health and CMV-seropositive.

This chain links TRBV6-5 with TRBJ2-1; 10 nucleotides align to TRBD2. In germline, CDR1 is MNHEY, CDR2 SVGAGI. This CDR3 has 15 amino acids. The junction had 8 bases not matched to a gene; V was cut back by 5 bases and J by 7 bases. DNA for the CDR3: TGTGCCAGCAGTATAGCGGGAGGCCCCTGGAATGAGCAGTTCTTC. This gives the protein CASSIAGGPWNEQFF.

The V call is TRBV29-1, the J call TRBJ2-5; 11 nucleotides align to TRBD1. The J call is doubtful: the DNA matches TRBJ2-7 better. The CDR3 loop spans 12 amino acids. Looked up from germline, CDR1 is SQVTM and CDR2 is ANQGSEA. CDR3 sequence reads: CSVGTGGAEQYF. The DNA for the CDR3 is TGCAGCGTTGGGACAGGGGGCGCCGAGCAGTACTTC.

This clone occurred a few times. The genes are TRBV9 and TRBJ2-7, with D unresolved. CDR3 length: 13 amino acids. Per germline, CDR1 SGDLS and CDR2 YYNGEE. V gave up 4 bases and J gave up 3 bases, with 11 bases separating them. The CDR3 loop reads CASSPNSLYEQYF. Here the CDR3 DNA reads TGTGCCAGCAGCCCCAACAGCCTCTACGAGCAGTACTTC.

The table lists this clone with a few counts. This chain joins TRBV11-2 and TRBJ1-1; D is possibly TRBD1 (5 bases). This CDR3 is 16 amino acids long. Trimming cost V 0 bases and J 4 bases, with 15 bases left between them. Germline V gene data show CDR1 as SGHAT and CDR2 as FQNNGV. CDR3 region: CASSLDQRGTGTEAFF. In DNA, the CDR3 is TGTGCCAGCAGCTTAGATCAACGAGGGACTGGCACTGAAGCTTTCTTT.

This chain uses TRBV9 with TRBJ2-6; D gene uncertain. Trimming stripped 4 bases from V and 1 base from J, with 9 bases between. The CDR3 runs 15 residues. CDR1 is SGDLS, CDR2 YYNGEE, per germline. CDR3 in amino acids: CASSFTNSGANVLTF. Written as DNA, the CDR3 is TGTGCCAGCAGCTTCACAAATTCTGGGGCCAACGTCCTGACTTTC.

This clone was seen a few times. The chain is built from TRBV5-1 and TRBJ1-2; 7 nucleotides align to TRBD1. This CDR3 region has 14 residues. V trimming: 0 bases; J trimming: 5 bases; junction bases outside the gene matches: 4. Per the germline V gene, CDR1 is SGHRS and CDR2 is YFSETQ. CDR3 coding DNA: TGCGCCAGCAGCTTGGGTGGGACAGTTTATGGCTACACCTTC. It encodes CASSLGGTVYGYTF.

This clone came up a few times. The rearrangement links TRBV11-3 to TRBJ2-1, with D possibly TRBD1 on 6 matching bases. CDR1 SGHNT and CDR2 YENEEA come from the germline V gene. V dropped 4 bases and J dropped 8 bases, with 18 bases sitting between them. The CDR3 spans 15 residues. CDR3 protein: CASSSRQGTEDEQFF. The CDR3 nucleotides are TGTGCCAGCAGCTCCCGCCAGGGGACGGAGGATGAGCAGTTCTTC.

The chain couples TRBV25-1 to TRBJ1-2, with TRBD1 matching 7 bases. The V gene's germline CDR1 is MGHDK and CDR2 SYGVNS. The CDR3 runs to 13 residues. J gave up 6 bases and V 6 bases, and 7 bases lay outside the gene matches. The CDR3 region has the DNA TGTGCCAGCAGCGATGACAGGGTTGATGGCTACACCTTC. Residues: CASSDDRVDGYTF.

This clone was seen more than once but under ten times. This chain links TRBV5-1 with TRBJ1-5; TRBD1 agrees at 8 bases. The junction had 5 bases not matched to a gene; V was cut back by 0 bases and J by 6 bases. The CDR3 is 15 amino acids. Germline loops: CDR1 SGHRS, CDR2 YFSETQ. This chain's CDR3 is CASSLGQGLGQPQHF. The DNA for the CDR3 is TGCGCCAGCAGCTTGGGACAGGGGTTGGGTCAGCCCCAGCATTTT.

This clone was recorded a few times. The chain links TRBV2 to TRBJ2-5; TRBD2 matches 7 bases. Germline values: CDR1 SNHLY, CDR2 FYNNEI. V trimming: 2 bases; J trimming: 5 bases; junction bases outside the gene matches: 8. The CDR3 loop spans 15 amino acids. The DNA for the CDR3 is TGTGCCAGCAGTGAAAGTCGGGCGGGAGCGGAGACCCAGTACTTC. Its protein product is CASSESRAGAETQYF.

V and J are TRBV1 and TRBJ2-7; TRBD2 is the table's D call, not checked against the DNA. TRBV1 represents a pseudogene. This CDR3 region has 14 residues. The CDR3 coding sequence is TGCACCAGCAGCCGACTAGCGGGAGTCTACGAGCAGTACTTC. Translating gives CTSSRLAGVYEQYF.

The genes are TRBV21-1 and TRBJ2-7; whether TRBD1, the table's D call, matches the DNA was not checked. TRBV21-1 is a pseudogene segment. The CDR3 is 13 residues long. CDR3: CASQRTAVYEQYF. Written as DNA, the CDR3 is TGTGCCAGCCAGAGGACAGCAGTCTACGAGCAGTACTTC.

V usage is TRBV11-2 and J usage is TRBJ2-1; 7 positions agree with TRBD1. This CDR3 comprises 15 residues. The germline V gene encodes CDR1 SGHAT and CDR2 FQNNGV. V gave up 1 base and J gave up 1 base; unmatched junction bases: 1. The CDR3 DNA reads TGTGCCAGCAGCTTAGTCAGGGGGTCCTACAATGAGCAGTTCTTC. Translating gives CASSLVRGSYNEQFF.

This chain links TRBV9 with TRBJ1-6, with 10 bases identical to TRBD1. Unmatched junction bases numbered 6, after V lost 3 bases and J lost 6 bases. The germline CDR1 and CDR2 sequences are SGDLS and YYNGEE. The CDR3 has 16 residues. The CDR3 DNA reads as TGTGCCAGCAGCGAGCGGGACAGGGGAACTAATTCACCCCTCCACTTT. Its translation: CASSERDRGTNSPLHF.

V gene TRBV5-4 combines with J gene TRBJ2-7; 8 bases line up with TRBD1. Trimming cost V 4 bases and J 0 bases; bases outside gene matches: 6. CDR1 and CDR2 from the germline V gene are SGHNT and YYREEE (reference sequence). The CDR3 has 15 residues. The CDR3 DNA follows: TGTGCCAGCAGCCACCGGACAGGGTCCTCCTACGAGCAGTACTTC. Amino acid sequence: CASSHRTGSSYEQYF.

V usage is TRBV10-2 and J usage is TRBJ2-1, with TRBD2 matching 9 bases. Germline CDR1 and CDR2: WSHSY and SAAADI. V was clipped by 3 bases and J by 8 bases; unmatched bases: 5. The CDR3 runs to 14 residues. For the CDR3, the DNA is TGCGCCAGCAGTGATGGCGGGAGGGCCTATGAGCAGTTCTTC. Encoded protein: CASSDGGRAYEQFF.

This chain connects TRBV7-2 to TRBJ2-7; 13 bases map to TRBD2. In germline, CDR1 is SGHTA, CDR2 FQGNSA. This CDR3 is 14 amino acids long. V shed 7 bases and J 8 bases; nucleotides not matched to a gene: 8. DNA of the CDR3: TGTGCCAGCACGCCGGGACTAGCGGGATTTAAGCAGTACTTC. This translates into CASTPGLAGFKQYF. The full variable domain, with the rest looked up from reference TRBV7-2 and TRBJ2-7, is GAGVSQSPSNKVTEKGKDVELRCDPISGHTALYWYRQSLGQGLEFLIYFQGNSAPDKSGLPSDRFSAERTGGSVSTLTIQRTQQEDSAVYLCASTPGLAGFKQYFGPGTRLTVT.

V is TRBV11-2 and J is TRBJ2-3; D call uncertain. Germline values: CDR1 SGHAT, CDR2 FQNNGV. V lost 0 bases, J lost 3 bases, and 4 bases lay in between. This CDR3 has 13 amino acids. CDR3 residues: CASSLERTDTQYF. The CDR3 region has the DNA TGTGCCAGCAGCTTAGAACGGACAGATACGCAGTATTTT.

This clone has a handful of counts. CDR3 amino acids: CASSVLSDREVNYGYTF. For the CDR3, the DNA is TGTGCCAGCAGTGTGCTTTCGGACAGGGAAGTTAACTATGGCTACACCTTC. The chain uses TRBV6-1 and TRBJ1-2; 8 bases fit TRBD1. From germline, CDR1 is MNHNS and CDR2 SASEGT. Trimming cost V 4 bases and J 1 base; bases outside gene matches: 11. The CDR3 has 17 amino acids.

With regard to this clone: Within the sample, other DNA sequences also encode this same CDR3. This chain's CDR3 is CASSDNGGETQYF. The CDR3 DNA is TGTGCCAGCAGTGATAACGGGGGTGAGACCCAGTACTTC. This chain connects TRBV2 to TRBJ2-5; perhaps TRBD2 as D (6 bases). The germline V gene has CDR1 SNHLY and CDR2 FYNNEI. CDR3 length: 13 residues. With 3 bases removed from V and 5 bases from J, the gap between germline ends came to 10 bases. The full variable domain, its missing parts supplied by reference TRBV2 and TRBJ2-5, is EPEVTQTPSHQVTQMGQEVILRCVPISNHLYFYWYRQILGQKVEFLVSFYNNEISEKSEIFDDQFSVERPDGSNFTLKIRSTKLEDSAMYFCASSDNGGETQYFGPGTRLLVL.

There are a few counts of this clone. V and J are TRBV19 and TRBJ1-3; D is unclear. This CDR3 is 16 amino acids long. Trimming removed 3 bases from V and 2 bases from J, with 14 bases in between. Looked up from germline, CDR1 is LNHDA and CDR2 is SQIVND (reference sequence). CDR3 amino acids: CASSMWGASPGNTIYF. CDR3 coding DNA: TGTGCCAGTAGTATGTGGGGAGCCAGCCCTGGAAACACCATATATTTT.

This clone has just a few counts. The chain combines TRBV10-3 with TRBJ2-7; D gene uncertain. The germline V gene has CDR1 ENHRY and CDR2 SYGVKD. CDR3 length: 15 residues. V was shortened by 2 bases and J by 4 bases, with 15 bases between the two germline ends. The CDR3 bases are TGTGCCATCAGTGAGGTAGAGGCAGCGCGGTACGAGCAGTACTTC. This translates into CAISEVEAARYEQYF.

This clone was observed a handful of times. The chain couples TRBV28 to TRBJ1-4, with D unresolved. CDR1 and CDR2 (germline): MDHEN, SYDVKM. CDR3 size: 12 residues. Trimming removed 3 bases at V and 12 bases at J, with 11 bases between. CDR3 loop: CASSFSGFQLFF. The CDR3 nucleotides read TGTGCCAGCAGTTTTAGCGGGTTCCAACTGTTTTTT. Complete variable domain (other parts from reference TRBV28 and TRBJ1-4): DVKVTQSSRYLVKRTGEKVFLECVQDMDHENMFWYRQDPGLGLRLIYFSYDVKMKEKGDIPEGYSVSREKKERFSLILESASTNQTSMYLCASSFSGFQLFFGSGTQLSVL.

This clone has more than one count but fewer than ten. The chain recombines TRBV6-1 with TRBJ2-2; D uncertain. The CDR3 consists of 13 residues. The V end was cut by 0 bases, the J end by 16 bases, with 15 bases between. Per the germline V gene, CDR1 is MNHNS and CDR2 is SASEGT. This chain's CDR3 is CASSEAQRHAGFF. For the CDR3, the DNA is TGTGCCAGCAGTGAAGCCCAGAGACACGCTGGGTTTTTT.

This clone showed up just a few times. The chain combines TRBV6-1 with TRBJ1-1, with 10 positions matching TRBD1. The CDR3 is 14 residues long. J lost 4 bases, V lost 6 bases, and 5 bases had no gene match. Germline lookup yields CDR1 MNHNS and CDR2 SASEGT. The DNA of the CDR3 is TGTGCCAGCAGCGACAGGGGGCTTGGCACTGAAGCTTTCTTT. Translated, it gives CASSDRGLGTEAFF.

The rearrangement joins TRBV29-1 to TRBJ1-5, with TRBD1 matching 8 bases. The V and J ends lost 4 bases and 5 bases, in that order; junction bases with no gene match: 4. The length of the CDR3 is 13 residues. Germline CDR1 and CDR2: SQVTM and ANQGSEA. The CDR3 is CSVADRAHQPQHF. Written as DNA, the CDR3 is TGCAGCGTTGCGGACAGGGCCCATCAGCCCCAGCATTTT.

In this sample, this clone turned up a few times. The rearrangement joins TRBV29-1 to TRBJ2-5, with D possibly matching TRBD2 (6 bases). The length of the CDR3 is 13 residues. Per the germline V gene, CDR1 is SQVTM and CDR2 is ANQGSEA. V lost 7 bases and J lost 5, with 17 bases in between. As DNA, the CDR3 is TGCAGCGCTTTAAGACTAGGGATGGAGACCCAGTACTTC. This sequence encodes CSALRLGMETQYF.

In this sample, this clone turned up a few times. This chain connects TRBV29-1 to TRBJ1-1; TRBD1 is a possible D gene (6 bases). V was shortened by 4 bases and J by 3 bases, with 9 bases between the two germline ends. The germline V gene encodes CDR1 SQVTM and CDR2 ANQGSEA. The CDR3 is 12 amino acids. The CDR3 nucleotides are TGCAGCGTTGGGACAGTTGACACTGAAGCTTTCTTT. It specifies CSVGTVDTEAFF. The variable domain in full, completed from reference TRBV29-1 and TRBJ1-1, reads SAVISQKPSRDICQRGTSLTIQCQVDSQVTMMFWYRQQPGQSLTLIATANQGSEATYESGFVIDKFPISRPNLTFSTLTVSNMSPEDSSIYLCSVGTVDTEAFFGQGTRLTVV.

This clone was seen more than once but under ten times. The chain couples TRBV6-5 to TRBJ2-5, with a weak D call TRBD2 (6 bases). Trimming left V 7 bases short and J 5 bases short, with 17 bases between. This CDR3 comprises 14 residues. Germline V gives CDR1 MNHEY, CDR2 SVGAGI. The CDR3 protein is CASTPGGLGETQYF. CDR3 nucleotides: TGTGCCAGCACCCCAGGAGGGCTGGGCGAGACCCAGTACTTC.

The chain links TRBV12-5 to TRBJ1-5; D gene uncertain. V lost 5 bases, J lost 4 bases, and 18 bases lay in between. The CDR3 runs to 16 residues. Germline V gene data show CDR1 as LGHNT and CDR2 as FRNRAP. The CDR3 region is CASGLRGDGINQPQHF. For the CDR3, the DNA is TGTGCTAGTGGTCTCCGAGGTGACGGGATAAATCAGCCCCAGCATTTT.

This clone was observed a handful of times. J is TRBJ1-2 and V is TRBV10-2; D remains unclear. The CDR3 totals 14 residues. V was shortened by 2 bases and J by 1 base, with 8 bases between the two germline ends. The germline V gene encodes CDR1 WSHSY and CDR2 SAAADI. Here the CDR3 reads CASSESGINYGYTF. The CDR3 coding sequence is TGCGCCAGCAGTGAGAGCGGGATTAACTATGGCTACACCTTC.